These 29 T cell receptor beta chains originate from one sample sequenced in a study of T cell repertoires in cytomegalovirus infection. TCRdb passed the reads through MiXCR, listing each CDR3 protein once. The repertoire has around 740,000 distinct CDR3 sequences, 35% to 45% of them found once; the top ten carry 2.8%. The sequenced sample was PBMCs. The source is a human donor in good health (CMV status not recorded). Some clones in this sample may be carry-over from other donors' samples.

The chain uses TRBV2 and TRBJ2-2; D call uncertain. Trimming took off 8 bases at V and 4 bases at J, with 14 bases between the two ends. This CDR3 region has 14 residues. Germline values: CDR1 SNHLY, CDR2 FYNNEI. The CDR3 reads CASSSREGTGELFF. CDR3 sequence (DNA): TGTGCCAGCTCCTCCCGAGAAGGCACCGGGGAGCTGTTTTTT.

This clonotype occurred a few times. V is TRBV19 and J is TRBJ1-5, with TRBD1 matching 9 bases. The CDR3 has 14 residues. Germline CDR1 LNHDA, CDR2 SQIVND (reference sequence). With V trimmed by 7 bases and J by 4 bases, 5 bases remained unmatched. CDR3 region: CASTLDRGNQPQHF. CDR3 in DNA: TGTGCCAGTACCCTGGACAGGGGAAATCAGCCCCAGCATTTT.

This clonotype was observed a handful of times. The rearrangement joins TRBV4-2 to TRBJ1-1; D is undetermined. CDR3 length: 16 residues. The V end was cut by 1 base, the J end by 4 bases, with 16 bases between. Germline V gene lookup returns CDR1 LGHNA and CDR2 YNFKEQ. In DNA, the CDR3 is TGTGCCAGCAGCCAAGTGGTTAATAGGGCCGGCACTGAAGCTTTCTTT. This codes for CASSQVVNRAGTEAFF.

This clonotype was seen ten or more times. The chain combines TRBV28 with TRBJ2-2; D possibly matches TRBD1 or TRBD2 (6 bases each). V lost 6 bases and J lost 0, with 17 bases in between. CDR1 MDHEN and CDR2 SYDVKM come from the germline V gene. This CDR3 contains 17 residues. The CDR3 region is CASSPWGDTPNTGELFF. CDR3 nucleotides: TGTGCCAGCAGCCCGTGGGGGGACACCCCGAACACCGGGGAGCTGTTTTTT.

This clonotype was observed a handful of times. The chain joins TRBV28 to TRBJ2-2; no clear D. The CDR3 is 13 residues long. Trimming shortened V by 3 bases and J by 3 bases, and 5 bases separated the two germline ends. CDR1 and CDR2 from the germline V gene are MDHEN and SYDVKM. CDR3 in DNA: TGTGCCAGCAGTTTTGGTTACACCGGGGAGCTGTTTTTT. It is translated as CASSFGYTGELFF.

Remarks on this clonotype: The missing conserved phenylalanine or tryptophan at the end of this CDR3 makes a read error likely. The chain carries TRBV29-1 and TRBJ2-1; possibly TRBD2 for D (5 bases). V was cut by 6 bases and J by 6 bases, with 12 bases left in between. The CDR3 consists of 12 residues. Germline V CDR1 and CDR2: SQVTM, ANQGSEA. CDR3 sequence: CSVGLGVNEQFL. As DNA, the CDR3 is TGCAGCGTCGGGCTCGGGGTCAATGAGCAGTTCTTA.

The CDR3 loop is CASSPPTGYNQPQHF. CDR3 nucleotides: TGTGCCAGCAGTCCCCCAACAGGCTACAATCAGCCCCAGCATTTT. The chain couples TRBV12-3 or TRBV12-4 to TRBJ1-5; tentative D call: TRBD1 (5 bases). The V gene lost 5 bases and the J gene lost 3 bases, with 14 bases spanning the gap. There are 15 residues in the CDR3.

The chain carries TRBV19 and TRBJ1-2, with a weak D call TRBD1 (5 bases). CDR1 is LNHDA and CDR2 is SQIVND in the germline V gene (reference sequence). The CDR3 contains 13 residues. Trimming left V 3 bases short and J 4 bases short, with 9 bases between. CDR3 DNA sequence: TGTGCCAGTAGTATTGGGACGACCTATGGCTACACCTTC. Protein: CASSIGTTYGYTF.

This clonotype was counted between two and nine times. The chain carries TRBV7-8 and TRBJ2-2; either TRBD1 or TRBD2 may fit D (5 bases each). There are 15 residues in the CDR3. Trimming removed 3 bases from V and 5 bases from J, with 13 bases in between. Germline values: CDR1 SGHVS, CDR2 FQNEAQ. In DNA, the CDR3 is TGTGCCAGCAGCTTTCGATTTGGGGGTACCGGGGAGCTGTTTTTT. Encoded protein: CASSFRFGGTGELFF. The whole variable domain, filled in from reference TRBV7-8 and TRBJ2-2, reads GAGVSQSPRYKVAKRGQDVALRCDPISGHVSLFWYQQALGQGPEFLTYFQNEAQLDKSGLPSDRFFAERPEGSVSTLKIQRTQQEDSAVYLCASSFRFGGTGELFFGEGSRLTVL.

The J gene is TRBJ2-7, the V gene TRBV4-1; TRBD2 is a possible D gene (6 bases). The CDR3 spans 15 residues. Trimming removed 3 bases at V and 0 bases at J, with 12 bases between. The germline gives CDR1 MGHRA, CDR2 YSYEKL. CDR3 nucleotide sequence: TGCGCCAGCAGCCAGTTTAGCGGTAGCTCCTACGAGCAGTACTTC. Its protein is CASSQFSGSSYEQYF.

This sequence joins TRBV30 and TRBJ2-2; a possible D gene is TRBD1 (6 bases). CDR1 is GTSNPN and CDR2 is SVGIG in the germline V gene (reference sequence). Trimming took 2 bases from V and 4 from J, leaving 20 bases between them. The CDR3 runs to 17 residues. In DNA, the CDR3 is TGTGCCTGGAGTCTGACCTCTCCGGACAGTACCACCGGGGAGCTGTTTTTT. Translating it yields CAWSLTSPDSTTGELFF. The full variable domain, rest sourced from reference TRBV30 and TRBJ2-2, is SQTIHQWPATLVQPVGSPLSLECTVEGTSNPNLYWYRQAAGRGLQLLFYSVGIGQISSEVPQNLSASRPQDRQFILSSKKLLLSDSGFYLCAWSLTSPDSTTGELFFGEGSRLTVL.

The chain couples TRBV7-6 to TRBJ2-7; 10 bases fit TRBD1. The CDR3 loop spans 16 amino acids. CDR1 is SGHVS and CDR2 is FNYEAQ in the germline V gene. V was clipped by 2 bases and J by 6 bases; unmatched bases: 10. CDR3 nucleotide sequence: TGTGCCAGCAGCTTAAAGACAGGGGGCCTTAACAGCGAGCAGTACTTC. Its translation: CASSLKTGGLNSEQYF.

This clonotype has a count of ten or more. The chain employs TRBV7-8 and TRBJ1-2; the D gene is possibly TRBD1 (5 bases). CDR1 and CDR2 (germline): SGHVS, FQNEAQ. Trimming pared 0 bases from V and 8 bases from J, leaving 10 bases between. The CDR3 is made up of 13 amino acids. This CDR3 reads CASSLAGDGGYTF. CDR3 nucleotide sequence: TGTGCCAGCAGCTTAGCGGGGGATGGGGGCTACACCTTC. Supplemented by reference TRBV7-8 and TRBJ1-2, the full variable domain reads GAGVSQSPRYKVAKRGQDVALRCDPISGHVSLFWYQQALGQGPEFLTYFQNEAQLDKSGLPSDRFFAERPEGSVSTLKIQRTQQEDSAVYLCASSLAGDGGYTFGSGTRLTVV.

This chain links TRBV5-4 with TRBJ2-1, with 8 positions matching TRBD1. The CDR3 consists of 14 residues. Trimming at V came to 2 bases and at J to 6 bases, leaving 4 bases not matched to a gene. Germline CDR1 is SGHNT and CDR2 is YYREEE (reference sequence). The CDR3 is CASSFRDRSNEQFF. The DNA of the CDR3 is TGTGCCAGCAGCTTCAGGGACAGGTCCAATGAGCAGTTCTTC.

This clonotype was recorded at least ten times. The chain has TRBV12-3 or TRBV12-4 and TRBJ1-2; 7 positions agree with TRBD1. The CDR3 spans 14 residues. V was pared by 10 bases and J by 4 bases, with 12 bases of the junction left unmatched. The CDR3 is CATCKGAVGYGYTF. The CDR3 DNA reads TGTGCCACCTGTAAGGGGGCCGTGGGCTATGGCTACACCTTC.

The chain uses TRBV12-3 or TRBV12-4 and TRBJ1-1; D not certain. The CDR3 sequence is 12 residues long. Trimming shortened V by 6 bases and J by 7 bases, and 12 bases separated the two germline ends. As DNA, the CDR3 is TGTGCCAGCAGCAAACTGGGTATTGAAGCTTTCTTT. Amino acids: CASSKLGIEAFF.

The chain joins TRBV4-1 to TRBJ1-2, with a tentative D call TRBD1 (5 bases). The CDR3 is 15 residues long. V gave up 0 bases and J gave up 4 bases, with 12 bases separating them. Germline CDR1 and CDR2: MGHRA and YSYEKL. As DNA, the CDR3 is TGCGCCAGCAGCCAAGACTCCGGGGCGAGCTATGGCTACACCTTC. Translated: CASSQDSGASYGYTF.

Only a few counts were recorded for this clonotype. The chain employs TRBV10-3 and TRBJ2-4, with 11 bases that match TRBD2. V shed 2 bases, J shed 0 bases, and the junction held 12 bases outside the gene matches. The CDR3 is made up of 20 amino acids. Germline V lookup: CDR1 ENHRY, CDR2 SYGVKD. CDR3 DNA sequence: TGTGCCATCAGTGAGAAAGCGACTAGCGGGATAGCCCTAGCCAAAAACATTCAGTACTTC. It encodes CAISEKATSGIALAKNIQYF.

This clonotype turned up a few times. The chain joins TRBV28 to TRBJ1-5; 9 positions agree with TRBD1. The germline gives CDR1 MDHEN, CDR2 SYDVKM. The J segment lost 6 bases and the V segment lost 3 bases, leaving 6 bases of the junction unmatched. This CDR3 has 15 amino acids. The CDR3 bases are TGTGCCAGCAGTTTTGGGACAGGGTTCGGTCAGCCCCAGCATTTT. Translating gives CASSFGTGFGQPQHF.

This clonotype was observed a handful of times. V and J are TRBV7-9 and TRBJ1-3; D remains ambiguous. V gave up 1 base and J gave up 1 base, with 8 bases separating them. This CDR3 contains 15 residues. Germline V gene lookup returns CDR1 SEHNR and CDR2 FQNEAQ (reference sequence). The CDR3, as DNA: TGTGCCAGCAGCTTAGATTCAGGATCTGGAAACACCATATATTTT. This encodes CASSLDSGSGNTIYF.

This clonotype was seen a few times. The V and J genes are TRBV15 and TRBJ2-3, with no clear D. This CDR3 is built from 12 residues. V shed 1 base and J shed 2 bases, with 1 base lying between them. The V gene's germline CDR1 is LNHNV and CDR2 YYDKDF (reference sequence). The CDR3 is CATSRVTDTQYF. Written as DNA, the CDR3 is TGTGCCACCAGCAGAGTCACAGATACGCAGTATTTT.

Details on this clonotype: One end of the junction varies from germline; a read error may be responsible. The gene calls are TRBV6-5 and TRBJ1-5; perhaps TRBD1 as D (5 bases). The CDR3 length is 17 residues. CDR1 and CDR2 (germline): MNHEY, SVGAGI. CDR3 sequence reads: CASSYRQNNRGNLPQHF. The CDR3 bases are TGTGCCAGCAGTTATCGACAGAACAATAGAGGCAATCTGCCCCAGCATTTT.

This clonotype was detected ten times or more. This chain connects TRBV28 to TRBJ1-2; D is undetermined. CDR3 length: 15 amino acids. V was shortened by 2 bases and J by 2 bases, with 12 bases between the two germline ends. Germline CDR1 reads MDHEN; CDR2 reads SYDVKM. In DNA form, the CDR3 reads TGTGCCAGCAGTTTAATTGGCAGGACGAACTATGGCTACACCTTC. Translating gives CASSLIGRTNYGYTF.

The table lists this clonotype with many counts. The CDR3 spells CASSSKLVLASANPYEQYF. The CDR3 DNA is TGTGCCAGCAGCTCTAAACTAGTATTAGCGTCCGCTAACCCCTACGAGCAGTACTTC. The genes are TRBV28 and TRBJ2-7, with D possibly being TRBD2 (5 bases). CDR1 is MDHEN and CDR2 is SYDVKM in the germline V gene. This CDR3 is 19 amino acids long. V lost 6 bases and J lost 2, with 29 bases in between.

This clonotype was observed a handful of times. The CDR3 nucleotides read TGTGCCAGCAGCCATGACAGGGGGCCCTACGAGCAGTACTTC. As protein: CASSHDRGPYEQYF. The rearrangement links TRBV7-2 to TRBJ2-7; 10 nucleotides match TRBD1. V lost 5 bases and J lost 2; bases outside the gene matches: 3. This CDR3 is 14 amino acids long. The V gene's germline CDR1 is SGHTA and CDR2 FQGNSA. The variable domain in full, with the rest retrieved from reference TRBV7-2 and TRBJ2-7, is GAGVSQSPSNKVTEKGKDVELRCDPISGHTALYWYRQSLGQGLEFLIYFQGNSAPDKSGLPSDRFSAERTGGSVSTLTIQRTQQEDSAVYLCASSHDRGPYEQYFGPGTRLTVT.

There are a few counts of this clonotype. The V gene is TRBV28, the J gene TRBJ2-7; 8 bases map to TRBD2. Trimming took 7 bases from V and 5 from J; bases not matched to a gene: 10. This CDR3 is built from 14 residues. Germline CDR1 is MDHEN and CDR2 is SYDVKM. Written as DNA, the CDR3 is TGTGCCAGCACTCGGGGGGGTCGCTTCCACGAGCAGTACTTC. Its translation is CASTRGGRFHEQYF.

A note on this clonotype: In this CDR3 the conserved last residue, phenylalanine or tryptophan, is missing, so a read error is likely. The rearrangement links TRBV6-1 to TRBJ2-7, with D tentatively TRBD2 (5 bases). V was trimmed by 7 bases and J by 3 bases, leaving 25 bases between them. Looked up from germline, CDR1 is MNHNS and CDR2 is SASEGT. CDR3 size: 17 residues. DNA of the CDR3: TGTGCCAGCAAGGAGGTAGTAGAGAGGGCGCCCCACTACGAGCAGTACTGC. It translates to CASKEVVERAPHYEQYC.

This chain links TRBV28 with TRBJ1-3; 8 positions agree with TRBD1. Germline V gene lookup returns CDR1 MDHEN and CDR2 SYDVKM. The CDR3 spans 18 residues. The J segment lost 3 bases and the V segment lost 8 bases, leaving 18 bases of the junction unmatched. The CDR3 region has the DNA TGTGCCAGCGGCGGAAAGGACAGGGACGTTAGAAGTGGAAACACCATATATTTT. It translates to CASGGKDRDVRSGNTIYF.

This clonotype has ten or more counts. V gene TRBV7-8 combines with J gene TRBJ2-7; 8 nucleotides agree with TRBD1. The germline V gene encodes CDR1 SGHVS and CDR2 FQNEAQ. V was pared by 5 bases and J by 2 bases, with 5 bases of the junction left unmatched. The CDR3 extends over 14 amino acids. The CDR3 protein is CASSIDRGPYEQYF. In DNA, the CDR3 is TGTGCCAGCAGCATCGACAGGGGTCCCTACGAGCAGTACTTC.